The clone carrying this T cell receptor (beta chain) was seen once. Germline V gene lookup returns CDR1 MNHEY and CDR2 SMNVEV (reference sequence). The CDR3 is 14 residues long. The V gene lost 6 bases and the J gene lost 1 base, with 12 bases spanning the gap. Time point given: blood 2 weeks post-SBRT. Treatment described: 15 Gy SBRT to primary tumor, nephrectomy 4 weeks later. Blood was sampled at baseline, 2 weeks and 4 weeks after SBRT. Assay used: immunoSEQ multiplex PCR; TCRdb lists only in-frame clones, some missing. The sample has tens of thousands of clones; around three quarters are singletons. The sample belongs to a study of radiation and T cells in renal cell carcinoma.

Material: blood, obtained from a patient whose treatment included radiotherapy and nephrectomy. The TCR comes from a woman aged 70 to 79 with renal cell carcinoma. The chain has TRBV27 and TRBJ2-5, with a weak D call TRBD1 (6 bases). CDR3 sequence (DNA): TGTGCCAGCAGCCAAGGACAGCTCCAAGAGACCCAGTACTTC. This sequence encodes CASSQGQLQETQYF.